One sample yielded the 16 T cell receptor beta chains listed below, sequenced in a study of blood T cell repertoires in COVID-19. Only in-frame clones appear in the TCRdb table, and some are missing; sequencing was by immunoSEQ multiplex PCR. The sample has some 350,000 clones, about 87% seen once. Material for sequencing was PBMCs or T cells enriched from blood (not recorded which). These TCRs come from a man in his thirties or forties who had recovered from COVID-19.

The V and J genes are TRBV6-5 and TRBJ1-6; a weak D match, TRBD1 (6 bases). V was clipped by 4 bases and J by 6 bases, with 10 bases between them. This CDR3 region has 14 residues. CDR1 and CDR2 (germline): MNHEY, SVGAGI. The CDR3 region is CASSFTGTNSPLHF. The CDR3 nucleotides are TGTGCCAGCAGTTTCACAGGGACTAATTCACCCCTCCACTTT.

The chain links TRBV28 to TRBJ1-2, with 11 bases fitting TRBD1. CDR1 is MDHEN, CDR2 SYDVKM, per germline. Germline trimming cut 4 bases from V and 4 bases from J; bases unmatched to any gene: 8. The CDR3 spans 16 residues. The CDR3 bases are TGTGCCAGCAGTTCCCCGGGGACAGGGGGAGCCTATGGCTACACCTTC. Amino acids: CASSSPGTGGAYGYTF.

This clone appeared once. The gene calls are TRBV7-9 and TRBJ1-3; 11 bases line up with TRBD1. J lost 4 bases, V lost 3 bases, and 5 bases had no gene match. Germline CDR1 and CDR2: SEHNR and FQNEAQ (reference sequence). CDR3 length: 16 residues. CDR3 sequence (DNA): TGTGCCAGCAGCTTGGACAGGGGGCCCTTCGGAAACACCATATATTTT. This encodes CASSLDRGPFGNTIYF. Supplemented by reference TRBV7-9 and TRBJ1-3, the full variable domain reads DTGVSQNPRHKITKRGQNVTFRCDPISEHNRLYWYRQTLGQGPEFLTYFQNEAQLEKSRLLSDRFSAERPKGSFSTLEIQRTEQGDSAMYLCASSLDRGPFGNTIYFGEGSWLTVV.

As DNA, the CDR3 is TGTGCCAGCAGTGAACAGGGGGTCTATGGCTACACCTTC. It yields the protein CASSEQGVYGYTF. The chain links TRBV6-1 to TRBJ1-2, with 7 positions matching TRBD1. V shed 2 bases and J 4 bases; nucleotides not matched to a gene: 1. Germline-derived CDR1 and CDR2 are MNHNS and SASEGT. The CDR3 totals 13 residues.

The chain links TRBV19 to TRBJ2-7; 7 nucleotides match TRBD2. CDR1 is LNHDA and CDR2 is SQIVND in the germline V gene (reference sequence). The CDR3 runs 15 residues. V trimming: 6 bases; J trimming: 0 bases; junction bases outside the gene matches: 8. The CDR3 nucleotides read TGTGCCAGTAGCATATTTCTAGCGGCCTCCTACGAGCAGTACTTC. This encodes CASSIFLAASYEQYF.

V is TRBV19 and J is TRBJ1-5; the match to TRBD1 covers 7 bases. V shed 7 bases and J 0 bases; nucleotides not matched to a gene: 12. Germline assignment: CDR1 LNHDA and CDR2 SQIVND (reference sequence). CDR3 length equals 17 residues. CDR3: CASKRTGERYSNQPQHF. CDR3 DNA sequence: TGTGCCAGTAAACGGACAGGAGAAAGATATAGCAATCAGCCCCAGCATTTT.

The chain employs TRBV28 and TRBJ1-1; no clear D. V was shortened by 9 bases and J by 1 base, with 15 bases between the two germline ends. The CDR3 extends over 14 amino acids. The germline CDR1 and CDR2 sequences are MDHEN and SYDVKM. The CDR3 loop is CASYSGEANTEAFF. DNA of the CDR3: TGTGCCAGTTACTCCGGGGAGGCGAACACTGAAGCTTTCTTT.

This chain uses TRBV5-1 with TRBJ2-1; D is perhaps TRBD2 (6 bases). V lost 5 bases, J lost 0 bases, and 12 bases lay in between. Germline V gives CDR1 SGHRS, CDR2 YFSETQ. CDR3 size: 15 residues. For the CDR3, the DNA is TGCGCCAGCAGACCCGCTAGCGCCTCCTACAATGAGCAGTTCTTC. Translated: CASRPASASYNEQFF.

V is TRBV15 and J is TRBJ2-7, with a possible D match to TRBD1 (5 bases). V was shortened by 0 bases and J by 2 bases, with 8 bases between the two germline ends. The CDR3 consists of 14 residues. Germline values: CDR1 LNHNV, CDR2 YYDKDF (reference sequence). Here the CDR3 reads CATSRDGAAYEQYF. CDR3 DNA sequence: TGTGCCACCAGCAGAGATGGGGCAGCCTACGAGCAGTACTTC.

For the CDR3, the DNA is TGTGCCAGCAGCCAAGTCCAGGGTACGCAGTATTTT. It encodes CASSQVQGTQYF. The chain links TRBV3-1 (or the pseudogene TRBV3-2) to TRBJ2-3; possibly TRBD1 for D (5 bases). Trimming pared 1 base from V and 8 bases from J, leaving 7 bases between. CDR3 size: 12 residues. Germline CDR1 and CDR2: LGHDT and YNNKEL (reference sequence).

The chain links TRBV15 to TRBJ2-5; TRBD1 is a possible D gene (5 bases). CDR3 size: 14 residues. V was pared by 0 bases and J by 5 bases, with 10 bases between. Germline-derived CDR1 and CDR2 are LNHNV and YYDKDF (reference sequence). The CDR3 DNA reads TGTGCCACCAGCAGAGATCAGGGTGGGGAGACCCAGTACTTC. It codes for CATSRDQGGETQYF.

Here the CDR3 reads CAWSGTGLGSNQPQHF. For the CDR3, the DNA is TGTGCCTGGAGTGGGACAGGGTTGGGGAGCAATCAGCCCCAGCATTTT. The chain joins TRBV30 to TRBJ1-5, with TRBD1 identical over 8 bases. The CDR3 has 16 residues. With V trimmed by 1 base and J by 1 base, 6 bases remained unmatched. In germline, CDR1 is GTSNPN, CDR2 SVGIG (reference sequence).

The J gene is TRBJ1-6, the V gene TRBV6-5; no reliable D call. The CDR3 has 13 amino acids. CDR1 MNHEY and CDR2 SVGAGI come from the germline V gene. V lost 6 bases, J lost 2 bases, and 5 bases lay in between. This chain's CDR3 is CASRQTYNSPLHF. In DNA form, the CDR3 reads TGTGCCAGCAGGCAGACCTATAATTCACCCCTCCACTTT.

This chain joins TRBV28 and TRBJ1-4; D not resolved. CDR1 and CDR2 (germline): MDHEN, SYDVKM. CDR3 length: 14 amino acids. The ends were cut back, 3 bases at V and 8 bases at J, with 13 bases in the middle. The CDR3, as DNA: TGTGCCAGCAGTTTTAGAGCCTTCGGGGAAAAACTGTTTTTT. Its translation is CASSFRAFGEKLFF.

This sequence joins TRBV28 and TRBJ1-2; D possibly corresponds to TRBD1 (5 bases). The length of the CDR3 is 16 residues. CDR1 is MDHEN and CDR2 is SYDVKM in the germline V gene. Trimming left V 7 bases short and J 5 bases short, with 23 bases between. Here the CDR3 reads CASTNPRGRAVYGYTF. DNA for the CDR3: TGTGCCAGCACTAATCCCCGGGGGAGAGCTGTATATGGCTACACCTTC.

The DNA for the CDR3 is TGTGCCAGCAGTGACGTAGGGACTAGGGGTACAGATACGCAGTATTTT. Encoded protein: CASSDVGTRGTDTQYF. The chain joins TRBV2 to TRBJ2-3; 8 bases agree with TRBD2. V was pared by 3 bases and J by 3 bases, with 8 bases of the junction left unmatched. The CDR3 totals 16 residues. Germline CDR1 is SNHLY and CDR2 is FYNNEI.